This T cell receptor beta chain stems from a study of T cell responses to AZD1222 COVID-19 vaccine (dated by TCRdb to about 2021). In the study overall: A total of 240 or so trial participants underwent TCR sequencing, of whom under 220 had received two doses of AZD1222 and about 25 had received two doses of the MenACWY control vaccine. Trial participants were enrolled by age into subgroups of 18-55, 56-69 and 70-plus years, and around 150, 29 and 61 TCR-sequenced participants, respectively, were included in these subgroups.

The CDR3 regions of human TCRbeta chains were analyzed by immunosequencing. On the study's bioinformatics: TCRs in the repertoires were compared against a reference library of SARS-CoV-2-specific TCRs that had been generated with the MIRA antigen-specificity platform. Breadth meant the fraction of unique TCRs that were SARS-CoV-2-associated, whereas depth meant the fraction of total T cells that were SARS-CoV-2-associated. Using the MIRA data, each spike-specific TCR was mapped to the spike region that the TCR reacts to and placed in a CD4 or CD8 class. Log10-transformed breadth and depth values were compared by one-way ANOVA with Sidak's multiple comparisons tests. The immuneACCESS repertoire file appears here via TCRdb, limited to in-frame rearrangements. These files lack a portion of the clones; in checked studies, under half of the deficit traces to unresolved V genes, and the cause of the others is not known. V, J and clone size reflect that table, while D and trimming were determined from the DNA. The sample yields 130,000 to 150,000 clones; around 90% were counted once. The ten largest clones take up 5% to 6.5% of the sample.

The investigation overall reported the following: CD4 TCRs associated with the vaccine covered the entire spike protein, and the dominant responses were in regions 160-218 and 743-854. Conclusions about previously exposed vaccinees are limited because only five to seven AZD1222 recipients were SARS-CoV-2 seropositive at baseline. Reportedly, almost half of the unique spike-specific TCRs recognized epitopes lying outside the regions that are mutated in the B.1.351 and B.1.1.7 variants. After two AZD1222 doses, both the breadth and the depth of spike-specific TCRs were significantly higher than at day 0 and than in MenACWY recipients. Participants were mostly white British and included more females than males, and it was suggested by the authors that clonal diversity may have been underestimated. The 56-69-year group was small, and its depth increase did not reach significance, likely because of low power. Because no day 14 peak-response samples were available, repertoires were characterized only after the peak T cell response.

With regard to this clone: Its antigen remains unidentified. Base qualities are not provided; no much larger clone lies one nucleotide away. In the same sample, other DNA sequences code for this CDR3.

The time point label of this sample denotes: about 28 days (+/-7) after the second vaccine dose. The treatment or condition tag for this specimen amounts to: meningococcal conjugate vaccine given as trial control. Vaccinee samples were obtained from the UK trials COV001 and COV002, which included a single-blind randomized controlled phase 2/3 trial of AZD1222 (ChAdOx1 nCoV-19) in healthy adults. For TCRbeta chain sequencing, PBMC samples were collected from trial participants at day 0 and at day 28 after the second dose. The trim is 3 bases for V and 3 bases for J, with a gap of 6 bases between the germline ends. Via the germline V gene, CDR1 is MDHEN and CDR2 SYDVKM. The CDR3 goes from the cysteine to the phenylalanine over 12 residues. Solely the CDR3 DNA is kept, with 36 bases framed from the first base.

This TCR was sampled from an adult who received the MenACWY meningococcal vaccine as a control. Rearrangement joined TRBV28 to TRBJ2-7; there is no confident call for the D gene. The sample in question was peripheral blood, obtained 28 days after the second dose of the MenACWY control vaccine. The sequenced DNA is TGTGCCAGCAGTTTTCAGAACTACGAGCAGTACTTC. Its coded protein is CASSFQNYEQYF.